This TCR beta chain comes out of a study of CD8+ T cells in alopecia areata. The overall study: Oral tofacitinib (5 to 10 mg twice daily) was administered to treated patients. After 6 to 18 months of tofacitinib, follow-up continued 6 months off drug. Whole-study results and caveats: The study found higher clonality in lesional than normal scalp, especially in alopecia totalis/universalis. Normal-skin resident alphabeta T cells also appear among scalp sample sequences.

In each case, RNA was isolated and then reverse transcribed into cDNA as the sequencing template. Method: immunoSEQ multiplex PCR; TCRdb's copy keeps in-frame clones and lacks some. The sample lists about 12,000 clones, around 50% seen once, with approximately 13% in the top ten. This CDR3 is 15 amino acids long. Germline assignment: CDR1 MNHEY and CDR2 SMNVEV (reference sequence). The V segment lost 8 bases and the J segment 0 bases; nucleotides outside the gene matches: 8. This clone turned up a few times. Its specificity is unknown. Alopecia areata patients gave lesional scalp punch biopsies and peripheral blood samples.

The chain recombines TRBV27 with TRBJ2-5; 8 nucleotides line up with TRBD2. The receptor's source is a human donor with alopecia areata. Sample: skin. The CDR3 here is CASRRGGGYQETQYF. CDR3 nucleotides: TGTGCCAGCCGCAGGGGCGGGGGGTACCAAGAGACCCAGTACTTC.